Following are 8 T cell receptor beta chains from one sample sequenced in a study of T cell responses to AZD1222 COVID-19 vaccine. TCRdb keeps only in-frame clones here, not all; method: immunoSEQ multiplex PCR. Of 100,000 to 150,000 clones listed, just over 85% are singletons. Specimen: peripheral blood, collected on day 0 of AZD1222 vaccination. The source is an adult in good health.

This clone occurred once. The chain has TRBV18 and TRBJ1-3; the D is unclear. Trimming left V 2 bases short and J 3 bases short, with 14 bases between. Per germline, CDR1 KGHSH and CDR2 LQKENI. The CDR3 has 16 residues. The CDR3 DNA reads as TGTGCCAGCTCACCAGAAAAGGGTCTCAGTGGAAACACCATATATTTT. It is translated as CASSPEKGLSGNTIYF.

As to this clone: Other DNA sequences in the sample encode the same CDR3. For the CDR3, the DNA is TGTGCCTGGAGTGTATCTGGAAACACCATATATTTT. Its protein product is CAWSVSGNTIYF. The chain recombines TRBV30 with TRBJ1-3; D is unclear. This CDR3 has 12 amino acids. CDR1 is GTSNPN and CDR2 is SVGIG in the germline V gene (reference sequence). With 0 bases removed from V and 1 base from J, the gap between germline ends came to 1 base.

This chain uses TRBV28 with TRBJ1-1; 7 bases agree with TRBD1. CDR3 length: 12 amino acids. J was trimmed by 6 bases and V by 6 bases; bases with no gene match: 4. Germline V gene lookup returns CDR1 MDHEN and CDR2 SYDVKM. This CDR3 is CASSRQGPEAFF. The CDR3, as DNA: TGTGCCAGCAGCCGACAGGGACCTGAAGCTTTCTTT.

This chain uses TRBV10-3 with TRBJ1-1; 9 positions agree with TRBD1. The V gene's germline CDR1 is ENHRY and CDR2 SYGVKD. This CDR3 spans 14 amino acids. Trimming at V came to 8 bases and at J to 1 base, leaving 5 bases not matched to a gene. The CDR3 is CAIGGDRANTEAFF. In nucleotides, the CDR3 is TGTGCCATCGGGGGGGACAGGGCGAACACTGAAGCTTTCTTT.

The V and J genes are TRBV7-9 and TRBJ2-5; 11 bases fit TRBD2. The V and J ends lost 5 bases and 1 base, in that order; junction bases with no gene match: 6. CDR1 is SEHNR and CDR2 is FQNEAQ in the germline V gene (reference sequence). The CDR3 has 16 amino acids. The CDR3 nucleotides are TGTGCCAGCAGCCTGATGGGGACTAGCGGCCAAGAGACCCAGTACTTC. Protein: CASSLMGTSGQETQYF.

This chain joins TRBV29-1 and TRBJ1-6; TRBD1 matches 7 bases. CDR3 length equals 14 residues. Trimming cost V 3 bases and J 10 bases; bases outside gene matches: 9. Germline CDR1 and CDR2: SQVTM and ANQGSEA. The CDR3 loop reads CSVDGGTESSPLHF. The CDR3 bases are TGCAGCGTTGACGGCGGGACAGAAAGCTCACCCCTCCACTTT.

CDR3 loop: CASSRREGASYEQYF. CDR3 nucleotide sequence: TGTGCCAGTAGTAGGAGAGAGGGGGCATCCTACGAGCAGTACTTC. The J gene is TRBJ2-7, the V gene TRBV19, with 7 bases that match TRBD1. With V trimmed by 4 bases and J by 1 base, 7 bases remained unmatched. The germline CDR1 and CDR2 sequences are LNHDA and SQIVND (reference sequence). The CDR3 has 15 residues.

CDR3 DNA sequence: TGTGCCAGCACGCAGGGACAGAGCAATCAGCCCCAGCATTTT. Translation gives CASTQGQSNQPQHF. The V and J genes are TRBV2 and TRBJ1-5; 7 bases are shared with TRBD1. V trimming: 7 bases; J trimming: 1 base; junction bases outside the gene matches: 4. CDR1 SNHLY and CDR2 FYNNEI come from the germline V gene. CDR3 length: 14 residues.